This TCR beta chain stems from a study of T-cell reconstitution after alpha-beta-depleted transplantation in children. Molecular barcoding with unique molecular identifiers was used for the TCRbeta library. Each CDR3 protein gets one entry after TCRdb re-called the PCR reads with MiXCR. The profile shows fewer than 550,000 distinct CDR3 sequences, roughly a tenth of them singletons. This clonotype was seen many times. The source of this sequence is a child younger than 10 with inherited bone marrow failure, due to receive a stem cell transplant. The source was PBMCs, collected before TCRalphabeta/CD19-depleted stem cell transplant.

The chain's CDR3 is CASSHRLPSAYNEQFF. The CDR3 bases are TGTGCCAGCAGCCATCGACTCCCCTCGGCCTACAATGAGCAGTTCTTC. The chain links TRBV3-1 to TRBJ2-1; no reliable D call. This CDR3 comprises 16 residues. CDR1 is LGHDT and CDR2 is YNNKEL in the germline V gene (reference sequence). V was shortened by 3 bases and J by 2 bases, with 14 bases between the two germline ends.